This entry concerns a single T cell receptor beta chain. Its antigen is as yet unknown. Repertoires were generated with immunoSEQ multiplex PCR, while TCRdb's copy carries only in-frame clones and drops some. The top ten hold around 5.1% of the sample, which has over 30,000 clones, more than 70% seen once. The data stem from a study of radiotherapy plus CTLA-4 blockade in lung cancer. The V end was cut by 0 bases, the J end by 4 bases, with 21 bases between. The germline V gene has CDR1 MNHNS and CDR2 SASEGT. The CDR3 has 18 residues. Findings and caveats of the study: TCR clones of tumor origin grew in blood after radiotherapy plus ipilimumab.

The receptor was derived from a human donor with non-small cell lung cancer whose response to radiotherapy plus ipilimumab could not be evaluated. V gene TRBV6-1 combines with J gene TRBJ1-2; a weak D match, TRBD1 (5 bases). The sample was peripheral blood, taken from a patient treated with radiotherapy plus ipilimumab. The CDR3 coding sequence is TGTGCCAGCAGTGAAGCAGGGACTAGCGGGGGACGTCGCTATGGCTACACCTTC. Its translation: CASSEAGTSGGRRYGYTF.